Reported below is one T cell receptor beta chain. Its antigen is undetermined. Germline CDR1 ENHRY, CDR2 SYGVKD. CDR3 length: 14 residues. J was trimmed by 4 bases and V by 0 bases; bases with no gene match: 3. The data stem from a study of beta chain features in type 1 diabetes. Expressed TCRB transcripts were sequenced after all isolated RNA was converted to cDNA. TCRdb keeps only in-frame clones here, not all; method: immunoSEQ multiplex PCR. The profile shows fewer than 900,000 clones, about 17% of them singletons. Study conclusions and caveats: Among patients, naive, central memory and Treg TCRB repertoires appeared more similar than among healthy donors. VDJ junctions from type 1 diabetes patients carried fewer insertions and larger deletions.

This rearrangement joins TRBV10-3 to TRBJ2-7; 7 nucleotides match TRBD2. The sequenced material came from naive CD4+ T cells from blood. The origin of this receptor is a woman aged 18-29 years in good health. The CDR3 is CAISESTSEYEQYF. The CDR3 DNA reads TGTGCCATCAGTGAGTCAACTAGCGAATACGAGCAGTACTTC.